Each of the 18 T cell receptor beta chains below was sequenced from the same sample in a study of CD8 T cells in ankylosing spondylitis. Study-level results: Seemingly characteristic of ankylosing spondylitis blood was a TCR beta motif consisting of eight highly homologous variants.

TCRdb itself ran the 5' RACE reads through MiXCR, one entry per CDR3 protein. Here the sample spans 500,000 to 550,000 distinct CDR3 sequences, about an eighth being singletons. Their specific antigens are unknown. The source material was blood, either unsorted or a sorted T cell fraction (not recorded which). Every receptor here comes from a male donor with ankylosing spondylitis.

This clonotype was recorded at least ten times. The V gene is TRBV5-1, the J gene TRBJ1-1; D might be TRBD1 (5 bases). The CDR3 is made up of 14 amino acids. Germline V gene sequence: CDR1 SGHRS, CDR2 YFSETQ. With 4 bases removed from V and 5 bases from J, the gap between germline ends came to 15 bases. CDR3 sequence: CASSPQGGRTEAFF. The CDR3 region has the DNA TGCGCCAGCAGCCCTCAGGGTGGGAGGACTGAAGCTTTCTTT.

This chain uses TRBV12-3 or TRBV12-4 with TRBJ1-4; 7 bases line up with TRBD1. V dropped 4 bases and J dropped 8; count of bases not matched to a gene: 10. This CDR3 spans 15 amino acids. CDR3 loop: CASSSGTERSEKLFF. CDR3 nucleotide sequence: TGTGCCAGCAGTTCCGGGACAGAACGGTCGGAAAAACTGTTTTTT.

This clonotype was found a few times. The chain links TRBV6-2 or TRBV6-3 to TRBJ1-5, with TRBD1 matching 7 bases. The CDR3 is 15 amino acids. Looked up from germline, CDR1 is MNHEY and CDR2 is SVGEGT. The V and J ends lost 5 bases and 6 bases, in that order; junction bases with no gene match: 10. The CDR3 is CASSNPGQIGQPQHF. The CDR3 DNA is TGTGCCAGCAGTAACCCGGGACAGATTGGTCAGCCCCAGCATTTT.

This clonotype was observed at least ten times. CDR3 amino acids: CASSEYGEYEQYV. CDR3 DNA: TGTGCCAGCAGTGAATACGGCGAATACGAGCAGTACGTC. This chain uses TRBV25-1 with TRBJ2-7; no reliable D call. With 0 bases removed from V and 4 bases from J, the gap between germline ends came to 7 bases. CDR1 MGHDK and CDR2 SYGVNS come from the germline V gene. This CDR3 has 13 residues.

The chain uses TRBV6-5 and TRBJ2-2, with 9 bases identical to TRBD2. The CDR3 is 18 amino acids. V was pared by 2 bases and J by 7 bases, with 14 bases of the junction left unmatched. The germline gives CDR1 MNHEY, CDR2 SVGAGI. In nucleotides, the CDR3 is TGTGCCAGCAGTTACCCGGGGGATAGCGGGAGTCGTTTCGGGGAGCTGTTTTTT. Its translation: CASSYPGDSGSRFGELFF.

The chain employs TRBV20-1 and TRBJ2-1, with 9 bases matching TRBD2. This CDR3 spans 16 amino acids. Germline CDR1 reads DFQATT; CDR2 reads SNEGSKA (reference sequence). With V trimmed by 0 bases and J by 4 bases, 7 bases remained unmatched. CDR3 sequence (DNA): TGCAGTGCTAGAGATTTGAGACTAGCGGCTTACAATGAGCAGTTCTTC. Its translation: CSARDLRLAAYNEQFF.

This clonotype has more than one count but fewer than ten. This sequence joins TRBV20-1 and TRBJ1-3; TRBD1 matches 7 bases. Trimming at V came to 3 bases and at J to 9 bases, leaving 11 bases not matched to a gene. Germline V gene lookup returns CDR1 DFQATT and CDR2 SNEGSKA (reference sequence). This CDR3 has 14 amino acids. DNA of the CDR3: TGCAGTGCTAGTTTCGACAGGGAGTTTGGCACCATATATTTT. Amino acids: CSASFDREFGTIYF.

This clonotype has at least ten counts. V usage is TRBV25-1 and J usage is TRBJ2-3; possible D gene TRBD1, 5 bases. The germline V gene has CDR1 MGHDK and CDR2 SYGVNS. Trimming shortened V by 7 bases and J by 2 bases, and 13 bases separated the two germline ends. The CDR3 spans 14 residues. The CDR3 reads CASTQQDLTDTQYF. Here the CDR3 DNA reads TGTGCCAGCACTCAACAGGATCTCACAGATACGCAGTATTTT. The full variable domain, rest sourced from reference TRBV25-1 and TRBJ2-3, is EADIYQTPRYLVIGTGKKITLECSQTMGHDKMYWYQQDPGMELHLIHYSYGVNSTEKGDLSSESTVSRIRTEHFPLTLESARPSHTSQYLCASTQQDLTDTQYFGPGTRLTVL.

V gene TRBV20-1 combines with J gene TRBJ2-1, with 9 nucleotides matching TRBD1. Looked up from germline, CDR1 is DFQATT and CDR2 is SNEGSKA (reference sequence). This CDR3 has 15 residues. The J segment lost 7 bases and the V segment lost 0 bases, leaving 7 bases of the junction unmatched. The CDR3: CSARDFRDRENEQFF. In DNA form, the CDR3 reads TGCAGTGCTAGAGATTTTCGGGACAGGGAAAATGAGCAGTTCTTC.

This clonotype was found a few times. The V call is TRBV24-1, the J call TRBJ2-1; 12 bases align to TRBD2. V was pared by 3 bases and J by 4 bases, with 3 bases of the junction left unmatched. The CDR3 covers 16 residues. CDR1 and CDR2 (germline): KGHDR, SFDVKD. CDR3 sequence reads: CATSDRLAGAYNEQFF. The CDR3 DNA reads TGTGCCACCAGTGATAGACTAGCGGGAGCTTACAATGAGCAGTTCTTC.

This clonotype was observed a handful of times. The chain joins TRBV25-1 to TRBJ2-5; D gene unclear. Between the trimmed V and J ends, which lost 5 bases and 4 bases, there was a span of 8 bases. The CDR3 is made up of 12 amino acids. Germline CDR1 reads MGHDK; CDR2 reads SYGVNS. CDR3 DNA sequence: TGTGCCAGCAGTTACGGGCGAGAGACCCAGTACTTC. The encoded protein is CASSYGRETQYF. The whole variable domain, filled in from reference TRBV25-1 and TRBJ2-5, reads EADIYQTPRYLVIGTGKKITLECSQTMGHDKMYWYQQDPGMELHLIHYSYGVNSTEKGDLSSESTVSRIRTEHFPLTLESARPSHTSQYLCASSYGRETQYFGPGTRLLVL.

This clonotype was seen a few times. The chain recombines TRBV7-8 with TRBJ2-1; tentatively, D is TRBD2 (5 bases). Trimming cost V 5 bases and J 8 bases, with 10 bases left between them. CDR1 is SGHVS and CDR2 is FQNEAQ in the germline V gene. The CDR3 consists of 12 residues. The CDR3 loop reads CASSVLADEQFF. The CDR3, as DNA: TGTGCCAGCAGCGTTCTAGCTGATGAGCAGTTCTTC.

V gene TRBV4-1 combines with J gene TRBJ2-1; D may be TRBD2 (6 bases). Trimming removed 3 bases from V and 10 bases from J, with 10 bases in between. Per the germline V gene, CDR1 is MGHRA and CDR2 is YSYEKL. The CDR3 contains 12 residues. CDR3 in DNA: TGCGCCAGCAGCCACCCTAGCGACGAGCAGTTCTTC. It codes for CASSHPSDEQFF.

The chain combines TRBV5-5 with TRBJ1-2, with D possibly TRBD1 on 6 matching bases. This CDR3 has 15 residues. Germline assignment: CDR1 SGHKS and CDR2 YYEKEE (reference sequence). Trimming removed 3 bases at V and 0 bases at J, with 12 bases between. The CDR3 DNA reads TGTGCCAGCAGCTCTACAGGGACGACTAACTATGGCTACACCTTC. It yields the protein CASSSTGTTNYGYTF.

J is TRBJ1-5 and V is TRBV6-2 or TRBV6-3; the match to TRBD1 covers 8 bases. Germline V lookup: CDR1 MNHEY, CDR2 SVGEGT. After removal of 5 bases from V and 5 bases from J, the junction contained 5 bases not matched to a gene. This CDR3 has 14 residues. The CDR3: CASSPGGFYQPQHF. The CDR3 DNA sequence: TGTGCCAGCAGTCCAGGGGGCTTCTATCAGCCCCAGCATTTT.

This clonotype showed up just a few times. The CDR3 DNA reads TGCAGCGTTGAGAGGGACAGGTGGACCCAGTACTTC. This encodes CSVERDRWTQYF. This chain links TRBV29-1 with TRBJ2-5; 8 nucleotides align to TRBD1. This CDR3 has 12 residues. V trimming: 3 bases; J trimming: 7 bases; junction bases outside the gene matches: 4. CDR1 SQVTM and CDR2 ANQGSEA come from the germline V gene.

The gene calls are TRBV3-1 and TRBJ2-5; possibly TRBD1 for D (6 bases). CDR3 length: 14 amino acids. The germline V and J ends were trimmed by 3 bases and 2 bases, with 10 bases remaining between them. The germline V gene encodes CDR1 LGHDT and CDR2 YNNKEL (reference sequence). The CDR3 spells CASSQNQGQETQYF. The CDR3 DNA sequence: TGTGCCAGCAGCCAGAACCAGGGGCAAGAGACCCAGTACTTC.

This clonotype was counted at least ten times. The chain recombines TRBV20-1 with TRBJ2-2, with 8 bases fitting TRBD1. V was clipped by 6 bases and J by 3 bases; unmatched bases: 6. Germline loops: CDR1 DFQATT, CDR2 SNEGSKA (reference sequence). The CDR3 has 14 residues. CDR3 residues: CSALPGQDTGELFF. CDR3 sequence (DNA): TGCAGTGCCCTCCCGGGACAGGACACCGGGGAGCTGTTTTTT.